These 4 T cell receptor beta chains share one sample of origin, sequenced in a study of shared clonotypes between healthy human individuals. The protocol was immunoSEQ multiplex PCR, while the TCRdb copy is restricted to in-frame clones and leaves out a portion. The profile covers about 2.1 million clones, with about 93% appearing a single time and around 1.7% taken by the ten largest. Terminally differentiated effector memory CD45RA+ cells were excluded by CCR7 positive selection of CD45RO-negative cells. The sample was naive CD8+ T cells from PBMCs. The receptors originated from a man in his late teens or twenties in good health. Some clones in this sample may be carry-over from other donors' samples.

In the case of this clone: The identical CDR3 is also encoded by other nucleotide sequences in the sample. The V call is TRBV19, the J call TRBJ2-1; 10 bases fit TRBD2. The CDR3 runs to 15 residues. V gave up 3 bases and J gave up 7 bases; unmatched junction bases: 6. Germline CDR1 and CDR2: LNHDA and SQIVND (reference sequence). CDR3 in amino acids: CASSIGASGRNEQFF. As DNA, the CDR3 is TGTGCCAGTAGTATTGGGGCTAGCGGGAGAAATGAGCAGTTCTTC.

This clone has only a few counts. The chain joins TRBV19 to TRBJ1-1, with a weak D call TRBD1 (5 bases). The CDR3 contains 13 residues. Germline values: CDR1 LNHDA, CDR2 SQIVND (reference sequence). The ends were cut back, 3 bases at V and 3 bases at J, with 8 bases in the middle. Here the CDR3 reads CASSINRYTEAFF. The CDR3 DNA follows: TGTGCCAGTAGTATCAACAGGTACACTGAAGCTTTCTTT.

This chain connects TRBV4-1 to TRBJ2-1; 8 bases fit TRBD1. The CDR3 consists of 12 residues. Germline V gene lookup returns CDR1 MGHRA and CDR2 YSYEKL. The junction had 5 bases not matched to a gene; V was cut back by 4 bases and J by 12 bases. The CDR3, as DNA: TGCGCCAGCAGCCCCGATGGGACAGGGCAGTTCTTC. Translating it yields CASSPDGTGQFF.

The rearrangement links TRBV5-8 to TRBJ2-1, with 12 positions matching TRBD2. CDR1 and CDR2 from the germline V gene are SGHTS and YDEGEE. V was clipped by 4 bases and J by 8 bases; unmatched bases: 7. This CDR3 has 15 amino acids. The CDR3 protein is CASSVTSGRSDEQFF. In nucleotides, the CDR3 is TGTGCCAGCAGCGTGACTAGCGGGAGATCGGATGAGCAGTTCTTC.